These 31 T cell receptor beta chains originate from one sample sequenced in a study of siplizumab effects on memory and regulatory T cells. Sequenced by immunoSEQ multiplex PCR; TCRdb stores in-frame clones only, minus some. The sample consists of about 69,000 clones, approximately 89% of them appearing once. Input material: Tregs sorted from blood. The receptors here all came from a human donor in good health.

The V call is TRBV19, the J call TRBJ2-3; no clear D. The germline V and J ends were trimmed by 4 bases and 5 bases, with 7 bases remaining between them. Germline V CDR1 and CDR2: LNHDA, SQIVND (reference sequence). There are 12 residues in the CDR3. Here the CDR3 reads CASSTRRDTQYF. CDR3 DNA sequence: TGTGCCAGTAGTACTAGAAGAGATACGCAGTATTTT.

In its sample, this clone was seen once. Here the CDR3 reads CASSSLAGVSGELFF. Here the CDR3 DNA reads TGTGCCAGCAGCTCACTAGCGGGAGTAAGCGGGGAGCTGTTTTTT. The chain joins TRBV7-8 to TRBJ2-2; 11 bases are shared with TRBD2. Trimming cost V 4 bases and J 7 bases; bases outside gene matches: 5. The CDR3 covers 15 residues. CDR1 and CDR2 from the germline V gene are SGHVS and FQNEAQ.

The chain uses TRBV6-1 and TRBJ2-3; TRBD2 matches 7 bases. The V gene's germline CDR1 is MNHNS and CDR2 SASEGT. The CDR3 runs 13 residues. Germline trimming cut 4 bases from V and 5 bases from J; bases unmatched to any gene: 3. The CDR3 DNA follows: TGTGCCAGCAGTGGACTAGCTAGAGATACGCAGTATTTT. Protein sequence: CASSGLARDTQYF.

V and J are TRBV5-4 and TRBJ1-6; a possible D gene is TRBD1 (5 bases). Trimming removed 3 bases at V and 5 bases at J, with 12 bases between. The CDR3 extends over 15 amino acids. Germline V gives CDR1 SGHNT, CDR2 YYREEE (reference sequence). CDR3 DNA: TGTGCCAGCAGCTACCGGGACGGTAATAATTCACCCCTCCACTTT. This sequence encodes CASSYRDGNNSPLHF.

For this clone: One end of the junction does not line up with germline, which may come from a read error. This chain links TRBV9 with TRBJ2-2; no definite D call. The CDR3 is made up of 12 amino acids. Germline V gene sequence: CDR1 SGDLS, CDR2 YYNGEE. CDR3 residues: CASGVGTGELFF. Here the CDR3 DNA reads TGTGCCAGCGGCGTAGGAACCGGGGAGCTGTTTTTT.

V gene TRBV6-1 combines with J gene TRBJ1-1; no firm D call. CDR3 length: 11 amino acids. Germline loops: CDR1 MNHNS, CDR2 SASEGT. Trimming cost V 7 bases and J 1 base, with 4 bases left between them. The CDR3 loop is CASTRNTEAFF. The CDR3 nucleotides are TGTGCCAGCACCAGGAACACTGAAGCTTTCTTT.

This clone was counted a few times. The gene calls are TRBV11-3 and TRBJ2-1; D assignment may be TRBD1 or TRBD2 (5 bases each). Trimming shortened V by 1 base and J by 7 bases, and 14 bases separated the two germline ends. Per the germline V gene, CDR1 is SGHNT and CDR2 is YENEEA. The CDR3 covers 15 residues. CDR3 residues: CASSLAGTRGNEQFF. In DNA, the CDR3 is TGTGCCAGCAGCTTAGCAGGGACCCGTGGGAATGAGCAGTTCTTC.

V usage is TRBV9 and J usage is TRBJ1-1; D is perhaps TRBD1 (6 bases). Germline CDR1 SGDLS, CDR2 YYNGEE. V lost 0 bases and J 3 bases, leaving 9 bases between the germline ends. This CDR3 is 14 amino acids long. CDR3 protein: CASSVAGGHTEAFF. The DNA for the CDR3 is TGTGCCAGCAGCGTAGCGGGGGGGCACACTGAAGCTTTCTTT.

The rearrangement links TRBV7-8 to TRBJ1-1; 9 bases fit TRBD1. Germline-derived CDR1 and CDR2 are SGHVS and FQNEAQ. After removal of 2 bases from V and 7 bases from J, the junction contained 8 bases not matched to a gene. CDR3 length: 15 residues. CDR3 sequence reads: CASSLRATGGNEAFF. DNA for the CDR3: TGTGCCAGCAGCTTAAGGGCGACAGGGGGAAATGAAGCTTTCTTT.

This clone occurred once. CDR3 region: CASSQGLKDTQYF. The CDR3 DNA is TGTGCCAGCAGCCAAGGACTAAAAGATACGCAGTATTTT. The chain links TRBV4-2 to TRBJ2-3, with a tentative D call TRBD2 (5 bases). The length of the CDR3 is 13 residues. Trimming cost V 1 base and J 5 bases, with 7 bases left between them. Germline CDR1 LGHNA, CDR2 YNFKEQ.

This clone has just one count. J is TRBJ1-1 and V is TRBV6-5; D not certain. CDR1 is MNHEY and CDR2 is SVGAGI in the germline V gene. The CDR3 is 14 amino acids. Trimming left V 2 bases short and J 5 bases short, with 12 bases between. In nucleotides, the CDR3 is TGTGCCAGCAGTTACCGAATTAGAAGGACTGAAGCTTTCTTT. Translation gives CASSYRIRRTEAFF.

The rearrangement joins TRBV5-6 to TRBJ2-2; 7 bases align to TRBD1. The CDR3 runs to 15 residues. J lost 5 bases, V lost 1 base, and 5 bases had no gene match. CDR1 is SGHDT and CDR2 is YYEEEE in the germline V gene. The CDR3 loop is CASSLSTGITGELFF. CDR3 sequence (DNA): TGTGCCAGCAGCTTGTCGACAGGGATTACCGGGGAGCTGTTTTTT. The variable domain in full, with the rest retrieved from reference TRBV5-6 and TRBJ2-2, is DAGVTQSPTHLIKTRGQQVTLRCSPKSGHDTVSWYQQALGQGPQFIFQYYEEEERQRGNFPDRFSGHQFPNYSSELNVNALLLGDSALYLCASSLSTGITGELFFGEGSRLTVL.

On this clone itself: It may be a read error: a sequence one base away is much more abundant. Other DNA variants within this sample encode the same CDR3. This chain joins TRBV5-1 and TRBJ1-2, with no clear D. The germline V gene encodes CDR1 SGHRS and CDR2 YFSETQ. The V gene lost 0 bases and the J gene lost 3 bases, with 6 bases spanning the gap. CDR3 length: 13 amino acids. In DNA, the CDR3 is TGCGCCAGCAGCTTGGGACAAGACTATGGCTACACCTTC. Encoded protein: CASSLGQDYGYTF.

The chain links TRBV18 to TRBJ1-5, with D uncertain. CDR1 is KGHSH, CDR2 LQKENI, per germline. Trimming pared 2 bases from V and 0 bases from J, leaving 5 bases between. This CDR3 is built from 14 residues. The CDR3 nucleotides are TGTGCCAGCTCACCAGGCGGTAGCAATCAGCCCCAGCATTTT. Translation: CASSPGGSNQPQHF.

This chain connects TRBV7-3 to TRBJ2-5; TRBD1 agrees at 11 bases. Gene TRBJ2-7 matches the end of the DNA better, so the J call may be wrong. The length of the CDR3 is 15 residues. CDR1 is SGHTA and CDR2 is FQGTGA in the germline V gene. This CDR3 reads CASSATGTGGYEQYF. The CDR3, as DNA: TGTGCCAGCAGCGCCACCGGGACAGGGGGCTACGAGCAGTACTTC.

This rearrangement joins TRBV11-3 to TRBJ2-7; 9 bases fit TRBD2. From germline, CDR1 is SGHNT and CDR2 YENEEA. With 8 bases clipped from V and 1 base from J, the junction kept 6 bases outside the gene matches. CDR3 size: 14 residues. CDR3 protein: CASGSSGRSYEQYF. In DNA form, the CDR3 reads TGTGCCAGCGGTAGTAGCGGGAGATCCTACGAGCAGTACTTC.

In the case of this clone: The junction and the germline gene differ at one end; a read error may be behind it. This rearrangement joins TRBV5-1 to TRBJ2-7, with D possibly matching TRBD2 (8 bases). The CDR3 consists of 15 residues. The germline V gene encodes CDR1 SGHRS and CDR2 YFSETQ. This CDR3 reads CASSPREGASDEQYF. Written as DNA, the CDR3 is TGCGCCAGCAGCCCCCGGGAGGGGGCCTCCGACGAGCAGTACTTC.

The rearrangement uses TRBV9 and TRBJ2-2, with TRBD2 as a possible D gene (6 bases). Between the trimmed V and J ends, which lost 4 bases and 4 bases, there was a span of 14 bases. Looked up from germline, CDR1 is SGDLS and CDR2 is YYNGEE. The CDR3 is 15 residues long. The CDR3 is CASSPRDWGTGELFF. The CDR3 DNA reads TGTGCCAGCAGCCCTAGGGACTGGGGCACCGGGGAGCTGTTTTTT.

The rearrangement links TRBV6-1 to TRBJ1-5, with D tentatively TRBD1 (5 bases). This CDR3 is 15 amino acids long. Germline loops: CDR1 MNHNS, CDR2 SASEGT. V gave up 3 bases and J gave up 3 bases, with 12 bases separating them. The CDR3 region is CASSDWGVPNQPQHF. The CDR3 DNA follows: TGTGCCAGCAGTGATTGGGGGGTCCCCAATCAGCCCCAGCATTTT.

The chain employs TRBV9 and TRBJ2-1; 13 bases line up with TRBD2. After removal of 0 bases from V and 5 bases from J, the junction contained 17 bases not matched to a gene. In germline, CDR1 is SGDLS, CDR2 YYNGEE. The CDR3 covers 21 residues. For the CDR3, the DNA is TGTGCCAGCAGCGTAGCAGGACTAGCGGGAGTCCAGGCCCGTTCGGACAATGAGCAGTTCTTC. Translation gives CASSVAGLAGVQARSDNEQFF.

This clone was seen once. The chain links TRBV18 to TRBJ2-3, with 11 positions matching TRBD2. V lost 4 bases to trimming and J lost 3 bases; unmatched junction nucleotides: 9. This CDR3 comprises 17 residues. Germline CDR1 and CDR2: KGHSH and LQKENI. CDR3: CASSLITSGSGTDTQYF. CDR3 nucleotides: TGTGCCAGCTCACTCATAACTAGCGGGAGTGGGACAGATACGCAGTATTTT.

This chain joins TRBV5-5 and TRBJ2-5; TRBD1 or TRBD2 may be the D gene (5 bases each). V lost 3 bases and J lost 0, with 6 bases in between. The CDR3 extends over 13 amino acids. Germline CDR1 SGHKS, CDR2 YYEKEE (reference sequence). CDR3 protein: CASSWGYQETQYF. The CDR3 bases are TGTGCCAGCAGCTGGGGGTACCAAGAGACCCAGTACTTC.

The rearrangement links TRBV25-1 to TRBJ2-2; 7 nucleotides align to TRBD1. This CDR3 has 14 amino acids. Germline V gene sequence: CDR1 MGHDK, CDR2 SYGVNS. The ends lost 6 bases at V and 5 bases at J; junction bases unmatched: 6. The CDR3 loop reads CASSTGAGTGELFF. For the CDR3, the DNA is TGTGCCAGCAGCACAGGGGCCGGGACCGGGGAGCTGTTTTTT.

The chain joins TRBV5-1 to TRBJ2-1; D is perhaps TRBD2 (6 bases). Germline V gives CDR1 SGHRS, CDR2 YFSETQ. The CDR3 extends over 14 amino acids. V was pared by 4 bases and J by 5 bases, with 13 bases between. CDR3: CASSPWDSNNEQFF. CDR3 sequence (DNA): TGCGCCAGCAGCCCCTGGGACTCTAACAATGAGCAGTTCTTC. Complete variable domain (other parts from reference TRBV5-1 and TRBJ2-1): KAGVTQTPRYLIKTRGQQVTLSCSPISGHRSVSWYQQTPGQGLQFLFEYFSETQRNKGNFPGRFSGRQFSNSRSEMNVSTLELGDSALYLCASSPWDSNNEQFFGPGTRLTVL.

V usage is TRBV30 and J usage is TRBJ1-3; D perhaps matches TRBD1 (6 bases). CDR1 and CDR2 from the germline V gene are GTSNPN and SVGIG (reference sequence). This CDR3 contains 14 residues. Trimming took 0 bases from V and 3 from J, leaving 9 bases between them. The DNA of the CDR3 is TGTGCCTGGAGTGTAATAGGGGGTGGAAACACCATATATTTT. Protein: CAWSVIGGGNTIYF.

The rearrangement joins TRBV7-3 to TRBJ2-7; unclear D gene. CDR1 is SGHTA, CDR2 FQGTGA, per germline. The CDR3 extends over 14 amino acids. The germline V and J ends were trimmed by 5 bases and 2 bases, with 13 bases remaining between them. This CDR3 reads CASSRTDGPYEQYF. The CDR3 DNA follows: TGTGCCAGCAGCAGGACGGACGGACCCTACGAGCAGTACTTC. The entire variable domain, with the rest obtained from reference TRBV7-3 and TRBJ2-7, is as follows: GAGVSQTPSNKVTEKGKYVELRCDPISGHTALYWYRQSLGQGPEFLIYFQGTGAADDSGLPNDRFFAVRPEGSVSTLKIQRTERGDSAVYLCASSRTDGPYEQYFGPGTRLTVT.

This rearrangement joins TRBV10-2 to TRBJ2-1; TRBD2 matches at 9 bases. J was trimmed by 4 bases and V by 4 bases; bases with no gene match: 5. In germline, CDR1 is WSHSY, CDR2 SAAADI. The CDR3 runs to 15 residues. The chain's CDR3 is CASSGLAGTYNEQFF. CDR3 coding DNA: TGCGCCAGCAGTGGGCTAGCGGGGACATACAATGAGCAGTTCTTC.

The V gene is TRBV18, the J gene TRBJ1-4; D is possibly TRBD1 (5 bases). The CDR3 covers 17 residues. Germline V CDR1 and CDR2: KGHSH, LQKENI. V was trimmed by 3 bases and J by 0 bases, leaving 14 bases between them. The CDR3 region has the DNA TGTGCCAGCTCACCCCGGACAAAAGGCTCAACTAATGAAAAACTGTTTTTT. Translation gives CASSPRTKGSTNEKLFF.

V and J are TRBV5-4 and TRBJ2-7; no clear D. Trimming stripped 2 bases from V and 5 bases from J, with 14 bases between. This CDR3 contains 14 residues. CDR1 and CDR2 from the germline V gene are SGHNT and YYREEE (reference sequence). The CDR3 nucleotides read TGTGCCAGCAGCTTAACACGCGGTGGGGACGAGCAGTACTTC. Translated, it gives CASSLTRGGDEQYF. The full variable domain, rest sourced from reference TRBV5-4 and TRBJ2-7, is ETGVTQSPTHLIKTRGQQVTLRCSSQSGHNTVSWYQQALGQGPQFIFQYYREEENGRGNFPPRFSGLQFPNYSSELNVNALELDDSALYLCASSLTRGGDEQYFGPGTRLTVT.

The chain has TRBV2 and TRBJ2-1; weak D call: TRBD1 (6 bases). In germline, CDR1 is SNHLY, CDR2 FYNNEI. The CDR3 totals 13 residues. V lost 7 bases and J 8 bases, leaving 15 bases between the germline ends. DNA of the CDR3: TGTGCCAGCACTGGGGTGGGACATTATGAGCAGTTCTTC. The encoded protein is CASTGVGHYEQFF.

This clone was observed once. J is TRBJ1-5 and V is TRBV30; unclear D gene. Germline V lookup: CDR1 GTSNPN, CDR2 SVGIG (reference sequence). With 0 bases removed from V and 6 bases from J, the gap between germline ends came to 12 bases. This CDR3 is 14 amino acids long. CDR3 coding DNA: TGTGCCTGGAGTGTAGAGGGCGACGGTCAGCCCCAGCATTTT. This encodes CAWSVEGDGQPQHF. Using reference TRBV30 and TRBJ1-5 for the parts outside the CDR3, the full variable domain is SQTIHQWPATLVQPVGSPLSLECTVEGTSNPNLYWYRQAAGRGLQLLFYSVGIGQISSEVPQNLSASRPQDRQFILSSKKLLLSDSGFYLCAWSVEGDGQPQHFGDGTRLSIL.